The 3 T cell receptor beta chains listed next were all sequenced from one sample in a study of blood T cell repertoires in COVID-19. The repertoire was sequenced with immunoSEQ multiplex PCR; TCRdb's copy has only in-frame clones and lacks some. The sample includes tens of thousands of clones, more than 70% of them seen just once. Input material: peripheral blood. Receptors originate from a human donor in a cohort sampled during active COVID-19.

This chain's CDR3 is CASSGGGDTQYF. In nucleotides, the CDR3 is TGCGCCAGCAGTGGGGGGGGAGATACGCAGTATTTT. The chain couples TRBV10-1 to TRBJ2-3; 7 nucleotides line up with TRBD2. Looked up from germline, CDR1 is WNHNN and CDR2 is SYGVQD (reference sequence). V shed 4 bases and J 5 bases; nucleotides not matched to a gene: 0. CDR3 length: 12 residues.

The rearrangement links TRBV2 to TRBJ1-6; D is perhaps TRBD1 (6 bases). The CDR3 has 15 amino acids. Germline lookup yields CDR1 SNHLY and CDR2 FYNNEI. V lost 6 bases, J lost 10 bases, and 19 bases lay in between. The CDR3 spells CASSRGGGARSPLHF. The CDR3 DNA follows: TGTGCCAGCAGCCGTGGAGGGGGGGCAAGATCACCCCTCCACTTT.

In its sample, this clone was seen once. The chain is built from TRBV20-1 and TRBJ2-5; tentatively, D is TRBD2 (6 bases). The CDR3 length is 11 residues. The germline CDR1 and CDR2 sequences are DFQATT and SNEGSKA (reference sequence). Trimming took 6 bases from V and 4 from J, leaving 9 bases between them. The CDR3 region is CSAGGIETQYF. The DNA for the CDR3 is TGCAGTGCCGGGGGTATAGAGACCCAGTACTTC.